This TCR beta chain was sequenced during a study of naive and memory T cell subsets. General study findings and limits: A few larger clonotypes appeared in naive repertoires, especially CD8, possibly memory cells re-expressing CD45RA.

From the second PCR step, alpha and beta chains were amplified apart. CMV status came from CD4+ IFNgamma after overnight CMV lysate stimulation. CD8 T cells were positively selected from what remained after CD4 positive selection. Cells stained for CD3, CD4, CD8, CD45RA, CD27 and viability were sorted into four CD45RA/CD27 subsets. Both TRBC1 and TRBC2 were covered by a beta constant-region primer of two equimolar oligonucleotides. Nested alpha and beta constant-region primers with the SP2 primer drove four PCR rounds on ligated cDNA. MiXCR, applied by TCRdb to the UMI-ligation and nested PCR reads, yields one record per CDR3 protein. The sample holds around 160,000 distinct CDR3 sequences; 20% to 25% are singletons and the top ten take 0.11%. V was pared by 5 bases and J by 1 base, with 6 bases of the junction left unmatched. The CDR3 contains 14 residues. Germline lookup yields CDR1 SQVTM and CDR2 ANQGSEA.

In its sample, this clonotype was seen many times. Its antigen is undetermined. The V gene is TRBV29-1, the J gene TRBJ2-5; 8 positions agree with TRBD1. The sample taken for sequencing was naive CD4+ T cells from blood. This receptor was taken from a human donor in good health. The CDR3 region has the DNA TGCAGCGTTCCCCCGACAGGGGTCCAAGAGACCCAGTACTTC. As protein: CSVPPTGVQETQYF.